Each of the 5 T cell receptor beta chains below was sequenced from the same sample in a study of control samples from healthy donors and cancer patients. Produced via immunoSEQ multiplex PCR; TCRdb's table is partial and in-frame only. The sample lists 100,000 to 150,000 clones; around 92% were seen once. Sequencing input: blood. The receptor set was obtained from a woman aged 45-60 years in good health.

The chain carries TRBV7-9 and TRBJ1-2, with D tentatively TRBD1 (6 bases). The CDR3 totals 14 residues. V gave up 1 base and J gave up 3 bases, with 9 bases separating them. In germline, CDR1 is SEHNR, CDR2 FQNEAQ (reference sequence). For the CDR3, the DNA is TGTGCCAGCAGCTTAGTTGCAGGGGACTATGGCTACACCTTC. This sequence encodes CASSLVAGDYGYTF.

The J gene is TRBJ2-3, the V gene TRBV5-1; 8 bases agree with TRBD1. This CDR3 is built from 14 residues. V shed 4 bases, J shed 3 bases, and the junction held 4 bases outside the gene matches. Per the germline V gene, CDR1 is SGHRS and CDR2 is YFSETQ. Written as DNA, the CDR3 is TGCGCCAGCAGCGAGGGACAGGTAACAGATACGCAGTATTTT. Translated, it gives CASSEGQVTDTQYF.

The chain links TRBV27 to TRBJ2-7; D is unresolved. Germline assignment: CDR1 MNHEY and CDR2 SMNVEV (reference sequence). The CDR3 extends over 12 amino acids. V gave up 10 bases and J gave up 5 bases, with 15 bases separating them. CDR3 sequence: CATYHRIHEQYF. The CDR3 DNA reads as TGTGCCACATACCATAGGATCCACGAGCAGTACTTC.

This clone was recorded once. This sequence joins TRBV19 and TRBJ1-5; D may be TRBD1 (5 bases). The CDR3 spans 17 residues. Germline loops: CDR1 LNHDA, CDR2 SQIVND (reference sequence). The germline V and J ends were trimmed by 0 bases and 5 bases, with 17 bases remaining between them. The CDR3 loop is CASSIEVPGGGDQPQHF. For the CDR3, the DNA is TGTGCCAGTAGTATAGAGGTTCCGGGGGGTGGGGATCAGCCCCAGCATTTT.

CDR3 sequence: CASSLGTGSTDTQYF. The CDR3 coding sequence is TGTGCCAGCAGCCTTGGGACAGGTAGTACAGATACGCAGTATTTT. The chain uses TRBV13 and TRBJ2-3; TRBD1 agrees at 8 bases. V shed 5 bases and J 3 bases; nucleotides not matched to a gene: 7. CDR3 length equals 15 residues. Germline V gives CDR1 PRHDT, CDR2 FYEKMQ (reference sequence).